The 14 T cell receptor beta chains given below trace back to one sample, sequenced in a study of T cell repertoires in cytomegalovirus infection. TCRdb used MiXCR to reprocess the reads, holding one entry per CDR3 protein. This table holds 900,000 to 950,000 distinct CDR3 sequences, approximately 31% found once. The antigens these receptors bind are not known. Sequencing was performed on cultured CD8+ T cells from PBMCs, taken from culture after CMV antigen stimulation. These TCRs come from a human donor in good health (CMV status not recorded). Some clones in this sample may be carry-over from other donors' samples.

The chain carries TRBV5-1 and TRBJ2-7, with 7 bases matching TRBD1. The germline V gene encodes CDR1 SGHRS and CDR2 YFSETQ. V was pared by 1 base and J by 2 bases, with 6 bases of the junction left unmatched. The CDR3 contains 15 residues. The CDR3 here is CASSLWTGGTYEQYF. CDR3 sequence (DNA): TGCGCCAGCAGCTTGTGGACAGGCGGCACCTACGAGCAGTACTTC.

V usage is TRBV4-2 and J usage is TRBJ2-7; D ambiguous. This CDR3 has 15 residues. The V gene's germline CDR1 is LGHNA and CDR2 YNFKEQ. Between the trimmed V and J ends, which lost 0 bases and 7 bases, there was a span of 16 bases. Here the CDR3 DNA reads TGTGCCAGCAGCCAAGATCTTTCCGGGTTTGGGGAGCAGTACTTC. Its translation is CASSQDLSGFGEQYF.

The chain has TRBV29-1 and TRBJ2-1, with D unresolved. Germline CDR1 is SQVTM and CDR2 is ANQGSEA. The CDR3 length is 13 residues. The V gene lost 4 bases and the J gene lost 3 bases, with 10 bases spanning the gap. The CDR3, as DNA: TGCAGCGTTGTAGGGTTCGACTACAATGAGCAGTTCTTC. Translated, it gives CSVVGFDYNEQFF.

The gene calls are TRBV7-9 and TRBJ1-2; D unclear. Germline V gene sequence: CDR1 SEHNR, CDR2 FQNEAQ (reference sequence). V was trimmed by 2 bases and J by 2 bases, leaving 9 bases between them. This CDR3 region has 14 residues. The CDR3, as DNA: TGTGCCAGCAGCTTACGAGAAGGGAACTATGGCTACACCTTC. This codes for CASSLREGNYGYTF.

The V gene is TRBV5-5, the J gene TRBJ1-1; D ambiguous. The CDR3 loop spans 16 amino acids. The ends were cut back, 0 bases at V and 6 bases at J, with 18 bases in the middle. From germline, CDR1 is SGHKS and CDR2 YYEKEE (reference sequence). The CDR3 DNA is TGTGCCAGCAGCTTGGGTGGGGAGGAGATGTGGGCTGAAGCTTTCTTT. Protein sequence: CASSLGGEEMWAEAFF.

The rearrangement links TRBV12-3 or TRBV12-4 to TRBJ1-1; D is uncertain. Trimming pared 3 bases from V and 3 bases from J, leaving 8 bases between. The CDR3 is made up of 13 amino acids. CDR3 in amino acids: CASSFREYTEAFF. CDR3 DNA sequence: TGTGCCAGCAGTTTTCGGGAGTACACTGAAGCTTTCTTT.

The chain couples TRBV6-5 to TRBJ2-2; D is unclear. Trimming left V 2 bases short and J 1 base short, with 5 bases between. The CDR3 is 14 residues long. CDR1 is MNHEY and CDR2 is SVGAGI in the germline V gene. The CDR3 region has the DNA TGTGCCAGCAGTTACGACGGGAACACCGGGGAGCTGTTTTTT. Protein product: CASSYDGNTGELFF.

This chain links TRBV27 with TRBJ2-7; D unresolved. The length of the CDR3 is 12 residues. Trimming removed 5 bases at V and 2 bases at J, with 7 bases between. Per the germline V gene, CDR1 is MNHEY and CDR2 is SMNVEV (reference sequence). CDR3 sequence (DNA): TGTGCCAGCAGTCCCAATACCTACGAGCAGTACTTC. Its translation: CASSPNTYEQYF.

A word on this clonotype: A much larger clone lies one base from this, so it may be a read error. The V and J genes are TRBV7-2 and TRBJ1-2; 9 bases fit TRBD1. CDR1 is SGHTA and CDR2 is FQGNSA in the germline V gene. The CDR3 sequence is 15 residues long. V shed 3 bases, J shed 5 bases, and the junction held 7 bases outside the gene matches. The CDR3 DNA reads TGTGCCAGCAGCTTCGAGGACAGGGGATTATATGGCTACACCTTC. This encodes CASSFEDRGLYGYTF.

This clonotype showed up just a few times. The chain carries TRBV6-2 or TRBV6-3 and TRBJ1-1, with TRBD1 matching over 9 bases. The CDR3 sequence is 17 residues long. The V gene end was trimmed by 0 bases and the J gene end by 0 bases; junction bases not matched to a gene: 5. Germline V gene data show CDR1 as MNHEY and CDR2 as SVGEGT. The CDR3 spells CASSYSKQGALNTEAFF. CDR3 nucleotides: TGTGCCAGCAGTTACTCGAAACAGGGGGCTTTGAACACTGAAGCTTTCTTT.

The rearrangement links TRBV4-2 to TRBJ1-1, with a tentative D call TRBD1 (5 bases). Germline V gene data show CDR1 as LGHNA and CDR2 as YNFKEQ. V lost 0 bases and J 0 bases, leaving 14 bases between the germline ends. This CDR3 has 17 amino acids. The CDR3 coding sequence is TGTGCCAGCAGCCAAGATCGGATGGGGCTCATGAACACTGAAGCTTTCTTT. Its protein is CASSQDRMGLMNTEAFF.

The J gene is TRBJ1-1, the V gene TRBV6-4, with TRBD1 as a possible D gene (6 bases). In germline, CDR1 is MRHNA, CDR2 SNTAGT. The V end lost 0 bases, the J end lost 4 bases, and 12 bases lay between the germline ends. This CDR3 region has 15 residues. The CDR3 region is CASSDSGGAVTEAFF. The DNA of the CDR3 is TGTGCCAGCAGTGACTCGGGGGGCGCCGTCACTGAAGCTTTCTTT.

This chain uses TRBV7-3 with TRBJ2-1; 7 bases are a match to TRBD1. The germline V gene encodes CDR1 SGHTA and CDR2 FQGTGA. The CDR3 spans 15 residues. V shed 3 bases, J shed 4 bases, and the junction held 6 bases outside the gene matches. The CDR3 region has the DNA TGTGCCAGCAGCTTTCCGGGACAGCGTTACAATGAGCAGTTCTTC. Translated, it gives CASSFPGQRYNEQFF.

This clonotype was detected only a few times. The chain couples TRBV12-5 to TRBJ1-2, with 7 nucleotides matching TRBD1. V trimming: 5 bases; J trimming: 5 bases; junction bases outside the gene matches: 8. The germline gives CDR1 LGHNT, CDR2 FRNRAP. The CDR3 has 14 amino acids. The CDR3 protein is CASGEGGEGYGYTF. Here the CDR3 DNA reads TGTGCTAGTGGTGAAGGGGGCGAAGGATATGGCTACACCTTC. Based on the CDR3 plus reference TRBV12-5 and TRBJ1-2, the full variable domain is DARVTQTPRHKVTEMGQEVTMRCQPILGHNTVFWYRQTMMQGLELLAYFRNRAPLDDSGMPKDRFSAEMPDATLATLKIQPSEPRDSAVYFCASGEGGEGYGYTFGSGTRLTVV.